The clone carrying this TCR beta chain was observed a handful of times. What it binds is unknown. These patients, aged 18 to 65, had recently diagnosed hyperthyroidism lasting under 2 months. Uncontrolled infection, other autoimmune disease, pregnancy or lactation led to exclusion. The data were obtained in a study of T cells in Graves' hyperthyroidism and ophthalmopathy. Overall study results and limits: With a median lead of around 6.7 months before onset, the model predicted ophthalmopathy. Most clonotypes expanded in the thyroid (above 0.001) were also present in blood.

TCR beta CDR3 regions were amplified from RNA. A set of HTBI primers served as the primers for a first-round RT-PCR of the TCR CDR3. One entry per CDR3 protein, called by TCRdb with MiXCR from the multiplex PCR reads. The data contain about 540,000 distinct CDR3 sequences, 35% to 55% of them singletons. Material: peripheral blood or thyroid tissue (not recorded which). The sequence came from a woman under 30 with Graves' hyperthyroidism.

CDR3 in amino acids: CASSLAAGVSQDTQYF. The CDR3, as DNA: TGCGCCAGCAGCTTGGCAGCGGGAGTATCCCAAGATACGCAGTATTTT. This chain links TRBV5-1 with TRBJ2-3, with 8 bases aligning to TRBD2. The CDR3 length is 16 residues. Trimming took 0 bases from V and 5 from J; bases not matched to a gene: 8. Germline CDR1 is SGHRS and CDR2 is YFSETQ.